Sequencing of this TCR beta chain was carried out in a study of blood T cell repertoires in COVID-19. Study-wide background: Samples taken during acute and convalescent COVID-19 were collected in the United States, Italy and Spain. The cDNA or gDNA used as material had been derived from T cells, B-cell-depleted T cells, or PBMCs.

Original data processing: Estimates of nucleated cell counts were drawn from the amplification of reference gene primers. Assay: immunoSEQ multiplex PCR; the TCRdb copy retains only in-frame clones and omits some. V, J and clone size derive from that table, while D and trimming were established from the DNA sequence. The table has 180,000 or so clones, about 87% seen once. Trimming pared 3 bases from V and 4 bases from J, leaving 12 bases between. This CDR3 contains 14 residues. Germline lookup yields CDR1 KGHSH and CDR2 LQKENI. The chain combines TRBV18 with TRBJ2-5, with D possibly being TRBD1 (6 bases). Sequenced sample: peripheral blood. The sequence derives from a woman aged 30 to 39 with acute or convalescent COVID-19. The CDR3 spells CASSPPTGRETQYF. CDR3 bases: TGTGCCAGCTCACCCCCGACAGGCCGAGAGACCCAGTACTTC.